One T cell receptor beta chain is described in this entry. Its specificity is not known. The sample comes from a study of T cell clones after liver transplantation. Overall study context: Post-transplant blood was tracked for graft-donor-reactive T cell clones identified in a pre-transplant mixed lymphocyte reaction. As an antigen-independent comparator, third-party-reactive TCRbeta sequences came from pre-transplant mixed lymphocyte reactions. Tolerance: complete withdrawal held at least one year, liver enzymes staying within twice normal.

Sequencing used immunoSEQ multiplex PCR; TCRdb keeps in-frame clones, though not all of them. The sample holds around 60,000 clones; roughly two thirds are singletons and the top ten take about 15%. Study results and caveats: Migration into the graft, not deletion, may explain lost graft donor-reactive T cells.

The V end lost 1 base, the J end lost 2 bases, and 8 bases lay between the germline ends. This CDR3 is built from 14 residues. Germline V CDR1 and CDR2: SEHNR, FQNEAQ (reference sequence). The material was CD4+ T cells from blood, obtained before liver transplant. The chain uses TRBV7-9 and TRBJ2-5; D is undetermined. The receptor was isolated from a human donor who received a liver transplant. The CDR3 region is CASSLEYSQETQYF. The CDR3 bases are TGTGCCAGCAGCTTAGAGTACAGTCAAGAGACCCAGTACTTC.